Reported below is one TCR beta chain. What it binds is unknown. V was clipped by 3 bases and J by 7 bases; unmatched bases: 6. The germline gives CDR1 ENHRY, CDR2 SYGVKD. The CDR3 sequence is 15 residues long. This sample is part of a study of graft-versus-host responses after intestinal transplantation. Study-level points and caveats: Detected in recipient marrow were GvH clones, some of which were first observed in ileum or blood.

Profiling relied on immunoSEQ multiplex PCR, and the TCRdb table lists in-frame clones only, not all of them. This table has about 78,000 clones, roughly 90% appearing once. The sequence came from a human donor who was the organ donor for an intestinal transplant. The J gene is TRBJ1-6, the V gene TRBV10-3; 7 bases are shared with TRBD1. Material: unstimulated CD8+ T cells sorted from spleen or lymph node cells, obtained before transplant. CDR3 region: CAISDGTANNSPLHF. The DNA of the CDR3 is TGTGCCATCAGTGATGGGACAGCAAACAATTCACCCCTCCACTTT.